What follows are 30 T cell receptor beta chains derived from one specimen sequenced in a study of shared clonotypes between healthy human individuals. Profiling relied on immunoSEQ multiplex PCR, and the TCRdb table lists in-frame clones only, not all of them. The table shows 2,500,000 or so clones, with about 90% occurring only once. The sequenced material came from naive CD4+ T cells from PBMCs. Stated subset: CD45RA+ positively selected. All receptors derive from a man younger than 35 in good health. Some clones in this sample may be carry-over from other donors' samples.

This chain connects TRBV20-1 to TRBJ2-5, with D perhaps matching TRBD2 (6 bases). Trimming cost V 5 bases and J 7 bases, with 8 bases left between them. The CDR3 covers 10 residues. The germline V gene has CDR1 DFQATT and CDR2 SNEGSKA (reference sequence). CDR3 nucleotide sequence: TGCAGTGCTTCGGAGGGGACCCAGTACTTC. This sequence encodes CSASEGTQYF.

This clone showed up just a few times. The chain carries TRBV13 and TRBJ1-1, with D possibly TRBD1 on 5 matching bases. Deletions cut 3 bases from V and 5 bases from J, with 10 bases between. The V gene's germline CDR1 is PRHDT and CDR2 FYEKMQ (reference sequence). There are 13 residues in the CDR3. In DNA, the CDR3 is TGTGCCAGCAGCTTTGGGAAGGGGACTGAAGCTTTCTTT. This encodes CASSFGKGTEAFF.

The chain recombines TRBV19 with TRBJ2-7; D is unresolved. The V gene lost 3 bases and the J gene lost 9 bases, with 18 bases spanning the gap. This CDR3 spans 14 amino acids. Germline V lookup: CDR1 LNHDA, CDR2 SQIVND (reference sequence). CDR3 coding DNA: TGTGCCAGTAGTATCATACATGGCTCGGGCGGGCAGTACTTC. It codes for CASSIIHGSGGQYF.

The chain carries TRBV5-1 and TRBJ2-7; the D gene is possibly TRBD1 (5 bases). The V gene lost 7 bases and the J gene lost 5 bases, with 16 bases spanning the gap. The V gene's germline CDR1 is SGHRS and CDR2 YFSETQ. The CDR3 spans 13 residues. The CDR3 coding sequence is TGCGCCAGCCGGGCAGGGTATCGGGACGAGCAGTACTTC. This gives the protein CASRAGYRDEQYF.

The J gene is TRBJ1-1, the V gene TRBV7-9; a possible D gene is TRBD1 (5 bases). Germline V gives CDR1 SEHNR, CDR2 FQNEAQ (reference sequence). This CDR3 has 15 amino acids. Trimming removed 1 base at V and 1 base at J, with 10 bases between. The DNA for the CDR3 is TGTGCCAGCAGCTTAGAGGGACTCCCGAACACTGAAGCTTTCTTT. This codes for CASSLEGLPNTEAFF. The whole variable domain, remainder taken from reference TRBV7-9 and TRBJ1-1, is DTGVSQNPRHKITKRGQNVTFRCDPISEHNRLYWYRQTLGQGPEFLTYFQNEAQLEKSRLLSDRFSAERPKGSFSTLEIQRTEQGDSAMYLCASSLEGLPNTEAFFGQGTRLTVV.

The chain couples TRBV27 to TRBJ2-4; 8 bases are a match to TRBD1. The ends lost 4 bases at V and 3 bases at J; junction bases unmatched: 8. The CDR3 consists of 16 residues. Germline-derived CDR1 and CDR2 are MNHEY and SMNVEV (reference sequence). The DNA for the CDR3 is TGTGCCAGCAGTTCTGACAGGGGTCGTGTCAAAAACATTCAGTACTTC. Translated: CASSSDRGRVKNIQYF.

The rearrangement uses TRBV9 and TRBJ2-7; tentative D call: TRBD1 (5 bases). This CDR3 region has 13 residues. The germline V gene has CDR1 SGDLS and CDR2 YYNGEE. Trimming cost V 4 bases and J 7 bases, with 15 bases left between them. The CDR3 region has the DNA TGTGCCAGCAGCACGGACACCGTCGGGGAGCAGTACTTC. Translating it yields CASSTDTVGEQYF.

V is TRBV5-4 and J is TRBJ2-1; 8 bases are a match to TRBD1. CDR3 length: 15 residues. Germline values: CDR1 SGHNT, CDR2 YYREEE (reference sequence). J gave up 0 bases and V 4 bases, and 3 bases lay outside the gene matches. The CDR3: CASSKTGGSYNEQFF. The CDR3 bases are TGTGCCAGCAGCAAAACAGGGGGCTCCTACAATGAGCAGTTCTTC.

The chain couples TRBV6-1 to TRBJ2-7; D assignment may be TRBD1 or TRBD2 (5 bases each). The CDR3 has 15 amino acids. The germline V and J ends were trimmed by 3 bases and 4 bases, with 16 bases remaining between them. CDR1 and CDR2 (germline): MNHNS, SASEGT. In DNA form, the CDR3 reads TGTGCCAGCAGTGACGGTGAGGGGTGGAGGTACGAGCAGTACTTC. Amino acid sequence: CASSDGEGWRYEQYF.

This rearrangement joins TRBV7-9 to TRBJ2-7; 8 bases map to TRBD1. Germline CDR1 SEHNR, CDR2 FQNEAQ (reference sequence). V shed 6 bases and J 3 bases; nucleotides not matched to a gene: 7. The CDR3 runs to 14 residues. CDR3 bases: TGTGCCAGCAGTCGATCCGGGACAGGCTACGAGCAGTACTTC. Translated, it gives CASSRSGTGYEQYF.

The chain uses TRBV5-4 and TRBJ2-3; D gene uncertain. The CDR3 is made up of 12 amino acids. V dropped 0 bases and J dropped 5 bases, with 4 bases sitting between them. Germline V gene lookup returns CDR1 SGHNT and CDR2 YYREEE (reference sequence). CDR3 amino acids: CASSLARDTQYF. In DNA form, the CDR3 reads TGTGCCAGCAGCTTGGCTAGAGATACGCAGTATTTT.

The chain couples TRBV10-3 to TRBJ1-5; tentatively, D is TRBD1 (6 bases). V was clipped by 0 bases and J by 7 bases, with 10 bases between them. The CDR3 is made up of 14 amino acids. Germline lookup yields CDR1 ENHRY and CDR2 SYGVKD. DNA of the CDR3: TGTGCCATCAGTGAGTCGGGGGGGCGGCAGCCCCAGCATTTT. It specifies CAISESGGRQPQHF.

The chain recombines TRBV19 with TRBJ2-6; D possibly corresponds to TRBD2 (5 bases). Trimming left V 6 bases short and J 4 bases short, with 19 bases between. This CDR3 region has 17 residues. Germline CDR1 reads LNHDA; CDR2 reads SQIVND (reference sequence). In nucleotides, the CDR3 is TGTGCCAGTAGCCCCTTCGCTGTAGGGAGCGGGGCCAACGTCCTGACTTTC. It translates to CASSPFAVGSGANVLTF.

The V call is TRBV11-3, the J call TRBJ2-3; D gene uncertain. The CDR3 has 14 residues. V dropped 5 bases and J dropped 3 bases, with 12 bases sitting between them. CDR1 and CDR2 (germline): SGHNT, YENEEA. The CDR3 spells CASSPLGLTDTQYF. CDR3 coding DNA: TGTGCCAGCAGCCCCCTGGGGTTAACAGATACGCAGTATTTT.

With respect to this clone: The same CDR3 also results from other DNA sequences found in this sample. V and J are TRBV4-1 and TRBJ2-7, with 7 bases that match TRBD2. The CDR3 totals 15 residues. Germline loops: CDR1 MGHRA, CDR2 YSYEKL. Trimming at V came to 4 bases and at J to 0 bases, leaving 6 bases not matched to a gene. DNA for the CDR3: TGCGCCAGCAGCCGGGCCCTAGCGGACTCCTACGAGCAGTACTTC. Its translation: CASSRALADSYEQYF.

As to this clone: In the same sample, other DNA sequences code for this CDR3. The CDR3 region is CSARGTDTQYF. Written as DNA, the CDR3 is TGCAGTGCTAGAGGTACAGATACGCAGTATTTT. The gene calls are TRBV20-1 and TRBJ2-3; D gene unclear. Trimming took off 1 base at V and 3 bases at J, with 2 bases between the two ends. Germline loops: CDR1 DFQATT, CDR2 SNEGSKA (reference sequence). CDR3 size: 11 residues.

The chain is built from TRBV6-5 and TRBJ1-3; TRBD1 might be the D (5 bases). CDR1 is MNHEY and CDR2 is SVGAGI in the germline V gene. The ends were cut back, 7 bases at V and 8 bases at J, with 15 bases in the middle. The CDR3 is made up of 13 amino acids. As DNA, the CDR3 is TGTGCCAGCACCCCACACGGGGGGGACACCATATATTTT. Its protein is CASTPHGGDTIYF.

The rearrangement uses TRBV25-1 and TRBJ2-5; D is uncertain. Trimming cost V 5 bases and J 7 bases, with 17 bases left between them. Germline CDR1 reads MGHDK; CDR2 reads SYGVNS. This CDR3 spans 14 amino acids. The CDR3 bases are TGTGCCAGCAGTATTGAGACACCCGGCGGGACCCAGTACTTC. Encoded protein: CASSIETPGGTQYF.

Points on this clone: At one boundary the junction diverges from the germline segment, which might be a read error. Other DNA sequences within the sample encode an identical CDR3. The rearrangement joins TRBV7-2 to TRBJ2-2; 7 bases map to TRBD2. Germline assignment: CDR1 SGHTA and CDR2 FQGNSA. CDR3 size: 14 residues. This CDR3 is CASSLAANTGELFF. CDR3 in DNA: TGTGCCAGCAGCCTAGCGGCGAACACCGGGGAGCTGTTTTTT.

The gene calls are TRBV10-2 and TRBJ1-2; D is unclear. Germline CDR1 reads WSHSY; CDR2 reads SAAADI. V lost 6 bases and J 7 bases, leaving 12 bases between the germline ends. This CDR3 has 12 residues. The chain's CDR3 is CASSDLRVGYTF. The CDR3 DNA sequence: TGCGCCAGCAGCGACCTTCGAGTTGGCTACACCTTC.

V usage is TRBV5-1 and J usage is TRBJ2-3, with D possibly called TRBD1 or TRBD2 (5 bases each). The CDR3 loop spans 17 amino acids. CDR1 SGHRS and CDR2 YFSETQ come from the germline V gene. Trimming cost V 2 bases and J 0 bases, with 16 bases left between them. The CDR3 spells CASSFFGGKASTDTQYF. The CDR3, as DNA: TGCGCCAGCAGCTTCTTTGGGGGTAAGGCGAGCACAGATACGCAGTATTTT. Combining the CDR3 with reference TRBV5-1 and TRBJ2-3 gives the whole variable domain KAGVTQTPRYLIKTRGQQVTLSCSPISGHRSVSWYQQTPGQGLQFLFEYFSETQRNKGNFPGRFSGRQFSNSRSEMNVSTLELGDSALYLCASSFFGGKASTDTQYFGPGTRLTVL.

The chain recombines TRBV10-3 with TRBJ2-3; 8 bases agree with TRBD1. CDR3 length: 16 amino acids. From germline, CDR1 is ENHRY and CDR2 SYGVKD. After removal of 6 bases from V and 0 bases from J, the junction contained 8 bases not matched to a gene. CDR3 DNA sequence: TGTGCCATCAGCAAGACAGGGGACTCTAGCACAGATACGCAGTATTTT. Its protein is CAISKTGDSSTDTQYF.

V is TRBV10-3 and J is TRBJ2-3, with 9 bases fitting TRBD2. Losses at the gene ends were 4 bases for V and 2 bases for J; bases not matched to a gene: 4. The CDR3 runs 15 residues. CDR1 is ENHRY and CDR2 is SYGVKD in the germline V gene. The CDR3 loop reads CAISGLAGFTDTQYF. The CDR3 DNA reads as TGTGCCATCAGTGGGCTAGCGGGGTTCACAGATACGCAGTATTTT.

The chain uses TRBV7-2 and TRBJ1-1, with D possibly matching TRBD1 (5 bases). The germline V gene encodes CDR1 SGHTA and CDR2 FQGNSA. The CDR3 spans 15 residues. The V gene lost 7 bases and the J gene lost 1 base, with 16 bases spanning the gap. The CDR3: CASTLDGGSNTEAFF. The CDR3 DNA reads TGTGCCAGCACCCTTGATGGGGGGTCGAACACTGAAGCTTTCTTT.

The table lists this clone with a few counts. Additional DNA sequences in this sample encode the identical CDR3. The CDR3 bases are TGTGCCAGCTCACCTAGGACAGCGAACACTGAAGCTTTCTTT. Translating gives CASSPRTANTEAFF. The V and J genes are TRBV18 and TRBJ1-1, with D perhaps TRBD1 (6 bases). V lost 3 bases and J 1 base, leaving 9 bases between the germline ends. CDR1 is KGHSH and CDR2 is LQKENI in the germline V gene. The CDR3 consists of 14 residues.

The rearrangement joins TRBV6-5 to TRBJ2-7, with 10 bases identical to TRBD1. Germline V lookup: CDR1 MNHEY, CDR2 SVGAGI. There are 14 residues in the CDR3. With V trimmed by 7 bases and J by 1 base, 4 bases remained unmatched. CDR3 in DNA: TGTGCCAGCAAGAGGGGACAGGGGTCCTACGAGCAGTACTTC. It specifies CASKRGQGSYEQYF.

The chain employs TRBV5-1 and TRBJ2-5; the D gene is possibly TRBD1 (6 bases). Between the trimmed V and J ends, which lost 3 bases and 3 bases, there was a span of 18 bases. This CDR3 has 16 amino acids. The germline CDR1 and CDR2 sequences are SGHRS and YFSETQ. For the CDR3, the DNA is TGCGCCAGCAGCTCCACAGGGCCTACGAGAGAAGAGACCCAGTACTTC. It yields the protein CASSSTGPTREETQYF.

V is TRBV5-1 and J is TRBJ2-2, with 9 bases lining up with TRBD2. Germline lookup yields CDR1 SGHRS and CDR2 YFSETQ. The CDR3 is 16 residues long. The V and J ends lost 4 bases and 4 bases, in that order; junction bases with no gene match: 8. Here the CDR3 reads CASSLIAGVGTGELFF. Written as DNA, the CDR3 is TGCGCCAGCAGCCTAATAGCGGGAGTGGGCACCGGGGAGCTGTTTTTT.

The rearrangement links TRBV18 to TRBJ1-5; 8 bases fit TRBD1. Germline V gene sequence: CDR1 KGHSH, CDR2 LQKENI. J lost 6 bases, V lost 3 bases, and 13 bases had no gene match. The CDR3 is 17 residues long. CDR3 loop: CASSPVMRGQDGQPQHF. The CDR3 DNA reads as TGTGCCAGCTCACCGGTAATGAGGGGACAGGACGGTCAGCCCCAGCATTTT. Complete variable domain (other parts from reference TRBV18 and TRBJ1-5): NAGVMQNPRHLVRRRGQEARLRCSPMKGHSHVYWYRQLPEEGLKFMVYLQKENIIDESGMPKERFSAEFPKEGPSILRIQQVVRGDSAAYFCASSPVMRGQDGQPQHFGDGTRLSIL.

The chain joins TRBV7-9 to TRBJ2-3; 10 bases are a match to TRBD2. The length of the CDR3 is 15 residues. With V trimmed by 5 bases and J by 3 bases, 5 bases remained unmatched. Per germline, CDR1 SEHNR and CDR2 FQNEAQ (reference sequence). The CDR3: CASSLVTSGTDTQYF. CDR3 DNA: TGTGCCAGCAGCCTCGTGACTAGCGGGACAGATACGCAGTATTTT. The variable domain in full, completed from reference TRBV7-9 and TRBJ2-3, reads DTGVSQNPRHKITKRGQNVTFRCDPISEHNRLYWYRQTLGQGPEFLTYFQNEAQLEKSRLLSDRFSAERPKGSFSTLEIQRTEQGDSAMYLCASSLVTSGTDTQYFGPGTRLTVL.